The clone carrying this T cell receptor (beta chain) came up a few times. Its antigen is unknown. The CDR3 covers 17 residues. The germline V and J ends were trimmed by 4 bases and 1 base, with 19 bases remaining between them. Germline lookup yields CDR1 SEHNR and CDR2 FQNEAQ (reference sequence). The sample belongs to a study of T cell repertoires in cytomegalovirus infection. Study findings and constraints: The cumulative frequency of public TCR beta families identified carriers of CMV plus the relevant HLA. The ex vivo response was dominated by HLA-C-restricted CMV-specific TCR beta clonotypes.

TCRdb re-derived calls from the reads in MiXCR, one entry per CDR3 protein. The sample contains hundreds of thousands of distinct CDR3 sequences, roughly a third of which appear only once. The chain is built from TRBV7-9 and TRBJ1-2; D ambiguous. The sequence came from a human donor in good health (CMV status not recorded). Some clones in this sample may be carry-over from other donors' samples. Sequencing used cultured PBMCs, obtained from culture after CMV antigen stimulation. CDR3 amino acids: CASSSTWPHQDNYGYTF. The CDR3 nucleotides are TGTGCCAGCAGCTCTACTTGGCCACACCAAGATAACTATGGCTACACCTTC.